A single sample gave rise to the 10 T cell receptor beta chains below, sequenced in a study of cytomegalovirus exposure and HLA in healthy donors. The primer mix had 60 Vbeta and 13 Jbeta primers. Libraries were prepared by immunoSEQ multiplex PCR; TCRdb keeps only in-frame clonotypes and omits some of them. The profile covers about 130,000 clones, with about 85% appearing a single time and around 1.7% taken by the ten largest. Sequenced sample: PBMCs. The receptor source for this set is a boy younger than 18 in good health and CMV-seronegative.

The chain is built from TRBV6-1 and TRBJ1-1; no definite D call. V was shortened by 0 bases and J by 1 base, with 15 bases between the two germline ends. The CDR3 has 17 residues. Per the germline V gene, CDR1 is MNHNS and CDR2 is SASEGT. The CDR3, as DNA: TGTGCCAGCAGTGAAGCTGGTGTCGGACGGGGGAACACTGAAGCTTTCTTT. Its translation: CASSEAGVGRGNTEAFF.

This clone has a single count. The rearrangement links TRBV7-9 to TRBJ1-2; 10 nucleotides agree with TRBD1. V dropped 10 bases and J dropped 3; count of bases not matched to a gene: 5. There are 13 residues in the CDR3. Per the germline V gene, CDR1 is SEHNR and CDR2 is FQNEAQ (reference sequence). CDR3 sequence reads: CATDRGLDYGYTF. The CDR3 coding sequence is TGTGCCACCGACAGGGGGCTTGACTATGGCTACACCTTC.

The chain joins TRBV11-2 to TRBJ1-1, with TRBD1 identical over 9 bases. The germline V gene has CDR1 SGHAT and CDR2 FQNNGV. The CDR3 length is 16 residues. V trimming: 0 bases; J trimming: 2 bases; junction bases outside the gene matches: 4. The CDR3 here is CASSLEGTGRNTEAFF. The CDR3, as DNA: TGTGCCAGCAGCTTAGAGGGGACAGGGAGAAACACTGAAGCTTTCTTT.

V is TRBV20-1 and J is TRBJ2-7; weak D call: TRBD1 (6 bases). The CDR3 extends over 11 amino acids. V gave up 5 bases and J gave up 9 bases, with 14 bases separating them. The germline V gene encodes CDR1 DFQATT and CDR2 SNEGSKA (reference sequence). CDR3 residues: CSAHTGSLQYF. The CDR3 nucleotides are TGCAGTGCTCACACAGGGAGTTTGCAGTACTTC.

The chain joins TRBV4-3 to TRBJ2-7, with D possibly matching TRBD2 (5 bases). The CDR3 is 14 amino acids. The V and J ends lost 9 bases and 2 bases respectively, with 17 bases between them. CDR1 is LGHNA, CDR2 YSLEER, per germline. As DNA, the CDR3 is TGCGCCAGACACCGTAGCGACGGACCCTACGAGCAGTACTTC. Translation gives CARHRSDGPYEQYF.

The table lists this clone with a count of one. V usage is TRBV9 and J usage is TRBJ2-5; TRBD2 aligns across 9 bases. This CDR3 is built from 15 residues. CDR1 is SGDLS and CDR2 is YYNGEE in the germline V gene. V lost 0 bases, J lost 4 bases, and 4 bases stayed unmatched. The CDR3 loop reads CASSVVGLAGETQYF. The CDR3 DNA reads TGTGCCAGCAGCGTAGTGGGACTAGCCGGAGAGACCCAGTACTTC.

The sample holds one count of this clone. The CDR3 DNA follows: TGTGCCAGCAGCAGGGAGCAGTACTTC. This sequence encodes CASSREQYF. This chain joins TRBV2 and TRBJ2-7; D unresolved. Trimming cost V 6 bases and J 7 bases, with 4 bases left between them. Germline V gene data show CDR1 as SNHLY and CDR2 as FYNNEI. The CDR3 spans 9 residues.

Only one count was recorded for this clone. The sample holds other DNA sequences that translate to the same CDR3. The chain links TRBV5-1 to TRBJ1-2; 8 nucleotides agree with TRBD1. The CDR3 is made up of 14 amino acids. The germline CDR1 and CDR2 sequences are SGHRS and YFSETQ. J lost 4 bases, V lost 4 bases, and 6 bases had no gene match. CDR3 coding DNA: TGCGCCAGCAGCCCAGGACAGGGCCCCTATGGCTACACCTTC. Translated: CASSPGQGPYGYTF.

The chain is built from TRBV12-5 and TRBJ1-3; 10 nucleotides match TRBD1. The V gene end was trimmed by 2 bases and the J gene end by 0 bases; junction bases not matched to a gene: 13. This CDR3 has 20 residues. Germline CDR1 and CDR2: LGHNT and FRNRAP. Here the CDR3 reads CASGLYPGTGVLSSGNTIYF. CDR3 DNA: TGTGCTAGTGGTTTGTACCCCGGGACAGGGGTCCTGAGCTCTGGAAACACCATATATTTT.

V and J are TRBV18 and TRBJ1-1; TRBD1 aligns across 11 bases. The V segment lost 2 bases and the J segment 4 bases; nucleotides outside the gene matches: 3. Germline CDR1 is KGHSH and CDR2 is LQKENI. The length of the CDR3 is 15 residues. CDR3 protein: CASSPIGTGGTEAFF. CDR3 nucleotide sequence: TGTGCCAGCTCACCAATTGGGACAGGGGGCACTGAAGCTTTCTTT.